This entry lists 32 T cell receptor beta chains sequenced from one sample in a study of shared clonotypes between healthy human individuals. Sequencing used immunoSEQ multiplex PCR; TCRdb keeps in-frame clones, though not all of them. The sample carries about 1.1 million clones, about four fifths recorded once. Specimen: memory CD4+ T cells from PBMCs. As for subset: CD45RA-negative fraction. The source of these receptors is a man aged 18 to 29 in good health. Some clones in this sample may be carry-over from other donors' samples.

V is TRBV28 and J is TRBJ2-3; D gene uncertain. V lost 8 bases and J lost 6, with 9 bases in between. The CDR3 runs to 11 residues. Germline V CDR1 and CDR2: MDHEN, SYDVKM. CDR3: CASDNADTQYF. CDR3 nucleotide sequence: TGTGCCAGCGATAATGCGGATACGCAGTATTTT.

The chain couples TRBV15 to TRBJ1-2, with TRBD1 matching 8 bases. Germline V gene sequence: CDR1 LNHNV, CDR2 YYDKDF (reference sequence). This CDR3 comprises 14 residues. With 2 bases clipped from V and 8 bases from J, the junction kept 7 bases outside the gene matches. DNA for the CDR3: TGTGCCACCAGCAGACGGACAGGGAACAGAGGCTACACCTTC. As protein: CATSRRTGNRGYTF.

The rearrangement uses TRBV25-1 and TRBJ1-4; TRBD1 matches at 8 bases. Per germline, CDR1 MGHDK and CDR2 SYGVNS. The CDR3 has 15 amino acids. Trimming removed 2 bases from V and 4 bases from J; junction bases left unmatched: 3. The chain's CDR3 is CASSERQGINEKLFF. DNA for the CDR3: TGTGCCAGCAGTGAACGACAGGGGATTAATGAAAAACTGTTTTTT.

This clone has only one observation. The chain is built from TRBV5-1 and TRBJ1-3, with unresolved D. Per the germline V gene, CDR1 is SGHRS and CDR2 is YFSETQ. Trimming cost V 3 bases and J 3 bases, with 22 bases left between them. This CDR3 is built from 18 residues. CDR3 sequence reads: CASSYLPGKTDFGNTIYF. CDR3 in DNA: TGCGCCAGCAGCTACCTCCCCGGGAAAACCGACTTTGGAAACACCATATATTTT.

This chain connects TRBV12-5 to TRBJ2-3, with 7 nucleotides matching TRBD1. Germline CDR1 LGHNT, CDR2 FRNRAP. V gave up 2 bases and J gave up 2 bases; unmatched junction bases: 7. The CDR3 is made up of 16 amino acids. CDR3 in DNA: TGTGCTAGTGGTTTGTCCGGACAGGCCACCACAGATACGCAGTATTTT. It codes for CASGLSGQATTDTQYF. The full variable domain, with the rest looked up from reference TRBV12-5 and TRBJ2-3, is DARVTQTPRHKVTEMGQEVTMRCQPILGHNTVFWYRQTMMQGLELLAYFRNRAPLDDSGMPKDRFSAEMPDATLATLKIQPSEPRDSAVYFCASGLSGQATTDTQYFGPGTRLTVL.

The chain recombines TRBV27 with TRBJ1-2; D possibly corresponds to TRBD1 (6 bases). The germline V gene encodes CDR1 MNHEY and CDR2 SMNVEV (reference sequence). V shed 5 bases and J shed 4 bases, with 11 bases lying between them. The CDR3 runs to 13 residues. The CDR3 spells CASSRRGVYGYTF. CDR3 coding DNA: TGTGCCAGCAGTCGGAGGGGGGTCTATGGCTACACCTTC.

The rearrangement links TRBV6-5 to TRBJ1-5; D uncertain. The germline gives CDR1 MNHEY, CDR2 SVGAGI. CDR3 length equals 14 residues. V dropped 2 bases and J dropped 7 bases, with 12 bases sitting between them. The CDR3 DNA follows: TGTGCCAGCAGTTACGTCGGCTTAAACCAGCCCCAGCATTTT. This sequence encodes CASSYVGLNQPQHF.

In the case of this clone: The same CDR3 can be traced to other DNA sequences in this sample. This chain joins TRBV28 and TRBJ2-3, with D possibly TRBD2 on 6 matching bases. Trimming took 2 bases from V and 3 from J, leaving 9 bases between them. Germline V gene sequence: CDR1 MDHEN, CDR2 SYDVKM. The CDR3 sequence is 14 residues long. CDR3 region: CASSLGGRTDTQYF. The CDR3 DNA reads as TGTGCCAGCAGTTTAGGAGGGAGGACAGATACGCAGTATTTT.

This clone was seen a single time. This sequence joins TRBV28 and TRBJ2-1; 9 nucleotides align to TRBD2. The length of the CDR3 is 16 residues. V lost 6 bases to trimming and J lost 0 bases; unmatched junction nucleotides: 6. Germline CDR1 reads MDHEN; CDR2 reads SYDVKM. CDR3 region: CASSSPAGGSYNEQFF. CDR3 sequence (DNA): TGTGCCAGCAGCTCCCCAGCGGGGGGCTCCTACAATGAGCAGTTCTTC. Together with reference TRBV28 and TRBJ2-1, the CDR3 gives the full variable domain: DVKVTQSSRYLVKRTGEKVFLECVQDMDHENMFWYRQDPGLGLRLIYFSYDVKMKEKGDIPEGYSVSREKKERFSLILESASTNQTSMYLCASSSPAGGSYNEQFFGPGTRLTVL.

The rearrangement uses TRBV5-6 and TRBJ1-1, with D tentatively TRBD1 (6 bases). Trimming left V 0 bases short and J 4 bases short, with 16 bases between. CDR1 and CDR2 from the germline V gene are SGHDT and YYEEEE. The CDR3 runs to 16 residues. The CDR3: CASSLGAGGALTEAFF. For the CDR3, the DNA is TGTGCCAGCAGCTTGGGGGCCGGGGGGGCCCTCACTGAAGCTTTCTTT.

The chain uses TRBV5-1 and TRBJ2-3; tentative D call: TRBD1 (6 bases). This CDR3 is built from 14 residues. CDR1 is SGHRS and CDR2 is YFSETQ in the germline V gene. V was trimmed by 5 bases and J by 0 bases, leaving 10 bases between them. The CDR3: CASRQGLSTDTQYF. The CDR3 DNA reads TGCGCCAGCAGACAGGGCTTAAGCACAGATACGCAGTATTTT. Combining the CDR3 with reference TRBV5-1 and TRBJ2-3 gives the whole variable domain KAGVTQTPRYLIKTRGQQVTLSCSPISGHRSVSWYQQTPGQGLQFLFEYFSETQRNKGNFPGRFSGRQFSNSRSEMNVSTLELGDSALYLCASRQGLSTDTQYFGPGTRLTVL.

This clone was seen only once. This sequence joins TRBV29-1 and TRBJ1-2; 9 nucleotides align to TRBD1. Unmatched junction bases numbered 16, after V lost 6 bases and J lost 5 bases. There are 16 residues in the CDR3. CDR1 is SQVTM and CDR2 is ANQGSEA in the germline V gene. The CDR3 sequence: CSVPGGVGQGKYGYTF. The CDR3, as DNA: TGCAGCGTCCCCGGGGGAGTGGGACAGGGTAAATATGGCTACACCTTC. Combining the CDR3 with reference TRBV29-1 and TRBJ1-2 gives the whole variable domain SAVISQKPSRDICQRGTSLTIQCQVDSQVTMMFWYRQQPGQSLTLIATANQGSEATYESGFVIDKFPISRPNLTFSTLTVSNMSPEDSSIYLCSVPGGVGQGKYGYTFGSGTRLTVV.

This sequence joins TRBV29-1 and TRBJ2-1; 8 nucleotides align to TRBD1. The trim removed 4 bases at V and 7 bases at J, leaving 3 bases unmatched. This CDR3 spans 12 amino acids. Germline loops: CDR1 SQVTM, CDR2 ANQGSEA. The CDR3 region has the DNA TGCAGCGTTGTGGGACAGGTAAATGAGCAGTTCTTC. Translated, it gives CSVVGQVNEQFF.

The chain uses TRBV29-1 and TRBJ2-5, with a possible D match to TRBD1 (5 bases). V lost 4 bases and J lost 6, with 12 bases in between. Germline loops: CDR1 SQVTM, CDR2 ANQGSEA. The CDR3 is made up of 12 amino acids. CDR3 loop: CSVGVTEKTQYF. The CDR3 nucleotides are TGCAGCGTTGGGGTGACAGAGAAGACCCAGTACTTC.

This clone was recorded a few times. The DNA of the CDR3 is TGCAGTGCCCGAGACAGGGGGCGAGCTTTCTTT. Protein sequence: CSARDRGRAFF. The V gene is TRBV20-1, the J gene TRBJ1-1; 10 nucleotides line up with TRBD1. The junction had 5 bases not matched to a gene; V was cut back by 6 bases and J by 10 bases. This CDR3 is 11 amino acids long. Germline lookup yields CDR1 DFQATT and CDR2 SNEGSKA (reference sequence).

For this clone: The sample has other DNA sequences that encode this CDR3 too. CDR3 coding DNA: TGTGCCAGCAGTTTTGGACAGGGGCGAGAGACCCAGTACTTC. Protein: CASSFGQGRETQYF. V and J are TRBV27 and TRBJ2-5; 9 bases line up with TRBD1. From germline, CDR1 is MNHEY and CDR2 SMNVEV (reference sequence). The V and J ends lost 3 bases and 4 bases, in that order; junction bases with no gene match: 3. CDR3 size: 14 residues.

This chain links TRBV5-6 with TRBJ1-2; no definite D call. Germline loops: CDR1 SGHDT, CDR2 YYEEEE. The V end was cut by 0 bases, the J end by 4 bases, with 10 bases between. The CDR3 consists of 14 residues. The CDR3 reads CASSLVSSVYGYTF. In DNA, the CDR3 is TGTGCCAGCAGCTTGGTGTCGTCGGTCTATGGCTACACCTTC.

The chain combines TRBV7-3 with TRBJ2-3; the D gene is possibly TRBD1 (5 bases). There are 16 residues in the CDR3. V shed 2 bases and J shed 0 bases, with 12 bases lying between them. CDR1 and CDR2 from the germline V gene are SGHTA and FQGTGA. The CDR3 nucleotides read TGTGCCAGCAGCTTAGGGGCGGATTCAAGCACAGATACGCAGTATTTT. Its translation: CASSLGADSSTDTQYF. Variable domain in full (rest from reference TRBV7-3 and TRBJ2-3): GAGVSQTPSNKVTEKGKYVELRCDPISGHTALYWYRQSLGQGPEFLIYFQGTGAADDSGLPNDRFFAVRPEGSVSTLKIQRTERGDSAVYLCASSLGADSSTDTQYFGPGTRLTVL.

A remark on this clone: This specimen includes other DNA sequences encoding the same CDR3. V and J are TRBV5-1 and TRBJ1-4, with D maybe TRBD1 (5 bases). The V end was cut by 0 bases, the J end by 8 bases, with 20 bases between. From germline, CDR1 is SGHRS and CDR2 YFSETQ. The CDR3 has 17 residues. The CDR3 spells CASSLGNSGTGIEKLFF. CDR3 DNA sequence: TGCGCCAGCAGCTTGGGAAACTCCGGGACGGGGATCGAAAAACTGTTTTTT.

This clone was seen only a few times. V usage is TRBV20-1 and J usage is TRBJ1-1; the D gene is possibly TRBD1 (6 bases). Between the trimmed V and J ends, which lost 4 bases and 8 bases, there was a span of 11 bases. The CDR3 is 11 amino acids. Germline CDR1 is DFQATT and CDR2 is SNEGSKA (reference sequence). This chain's CDR3 is CSAKRGGEAFF. CDR3 in DNA: TGCAGTGCTAAAAGGGGGGGCGAAGCTTTCTTT.

This clone occurred once. The sample contains more than one DNA sequence encoding this CDR3. The chain joins TRBV9 to TRBJ2-7, with 8 bases that match TRBD1. The CDR3 runs to 15 residues. In germline, CDR1 is SGDLS, CDR2 YYNGEE. V shed 0 bases, J shed 3 bases, and the junction held 5 bases outside the gene matches. The CDR3 region is CASSVAGGEGYEQYF. CDR3 nucleotide sequence: TGTGCCAGCAGCGTAGCAGGGGGCGAAGGCTACGAGCAGTACTTC.

The rearrangement joins TRBV7-3 to TRBJ2-1, with TRBD1 matching over 12 bases. The CDR3 runs to 16 residues. Germline CDR1 and CDR2: SGHTA and FQGTGA. After removal of 5 bases from V and 10 bases from J, the junction contained 12 bases not matched to a gene. The CDR3 coding sequence is TGTGCCAGCAGCGCGAACCCGGGACAGGGGGCTCTGGAGCAGTTCTTC. Protein sequence: CASSANPGQGALEQFF.

The V call is TRBV28, the J call TRBJ2-5; no firm D call. Germline V gives CDR1 MDHEN, CDR2 SYDVKM. The CDR3 extends over 12 amino acids. With 6 bases removed from V and 4 bases from J, the gap between germline ends came to 9 bases. The CDR3 DNA is TGTGCCAGCAGGCCCCCCGGAGAGACCCAGTACTTC. This gives the protein CASRPPGETQYF.

The chain's CDR3 is CASRAIGGEGQPQHF. The CDR3 nucleotides are TGTGCCAGCAGGGCCATCGGGGGGGAAGGGCAGCCCCAGCATTTT. The chain combines TRBV2 with TRBJ1-5; possibly TRBD1 for D (5 bases). V was clipped by 6 bases and J by 7 bases, with 19 bases between them. The CDR3 spans 15 residues. CDR1 and CDR2 from the germline V gene are SNHLY and FYNNEI.

This clone was detected a few times. The chain couples TRBV6-1 to TRBJ1-1, with D perhaps TRBD1 (6 bases). The CDR3 is 13 residues long. V was shortened by 0 bases and J by 8 bases, with 10 bases between the two germline ends. Germline CDR1 reads MNHNS; CDR2 reads SASEGT. The CDR3 DNA is TGTGCCAGCAGTGAAGCTCTGGGGGGCGAAGCTTTCTTT. Its protein is CASSEALGGEAFF.

This clone was detected ten times or more. This chain uses TRBV28 with TRBJ2-7; tentatively, D is TRBD1 (6 bases). CDR1 and CDR2 (germline): MDHEN, SYDVKM. The CDR3 totals 14 residues. V lost 3 bases and J 6 bases, leaving 15 bases between the germline ends. This CDR3 is CASSFSQGPSEQYF. The CDR3 nucleotides read TGTGCCAGCAGTTTCTCGCAGGGGCCTAGCGAGCAGTACTTC.

In its sample, this clone was seen a few times. The chain combines TRBV7-6 with TRBJ2-4; no definite D call. V lost 5 bases to trimming and J lost 1 base, with 27 bases between them. CDR1 is SGHVS and CDR2 is FNYEAQ in the germline V gene. The CDR3 extends over 20 amino acids. The CDR3 DNA reads TGTGCCAGCAGCCGCTATCTGAGATCCGGACGGATTGGCGCCAAAAACATTCAGTACTTC. Translation: CASSRYLRSGRIGAKNIQYF.

This clone was seen a handful of times. Other DNA sequences in this sample translate to the same CDR3. The chain recombines TRBV7-3 with TRBJ2-1; 9 bases fit TRBD2. Per the germline V gene, CDR1 is SGHTA and CDR2 is FQGTGA. CDR3 length: 13 amino acids. With V trimmed by 5 bases and J by 5 bases, 1 base remained unmatched. In DNA form, the CDR3 reads TGTGCCAGCAGCCGGACTAGCGACAATGAGCAGTTCTTC. Protein sequence: CASSRTSDNEQFF.

The V call is TRBV10-1, the J call TRBJ2-3, with 10 nucleotides matching TRBD1. CDR1 is WNHNN, CDR2 SYGVQD, per germline (reference sequence). The CDR3 sequence is 14 residues long. Germline trimming cut 6 bases from V and 4 bases from J; bases unmatched to any gene: 4. The CDR3, as DNA: TGCGCCAGCAGACCGGGGACAGGGGCAGATACGCAGTATTTT. Translated: CASRPGTGADTQYF.

CDR3: CASSPVGNEQYF. CDR3 DNA: TGTGCCAGCAGTCCGGTGGGGAATGAGCAGTACTTC. The V call is TRBV28, the J call TRBJ2-7, with D unresolved. Germline-derived CDR1 and CDR2 are MDHEN and SYDVKM. The length of the CDR3 is 12 residues. Trimming took off 5 bases at V and 7 bases at J, with 12 bases between the two ends.

To note about this clone: Other DNA sequences in the same sample also yield this CDR3. This chain joins TRBV11-2 and TRBJ1-1, with 8 bases aligning to TRBD1. CDR1 SGHAT and CDR2 FQNNGV come from the germline V gene. The CDR3 covers 15 residues. The V gene end was trimmed by 3 bases and the J gene end by 1 base; junction bases not matched to a gene: 4. The CDR3 DNA sequence: TGTGCCAGCAGCTTCTCGACAGGGGCGAACACTGAAGCTTTCTTT. Encoded protein: CASSFSTGANTEAFF.

This chain links TRBV7-2 with TRBJ1-1; 7 bases map to TRBD1. Germline V CDR1 and CDR2: SGHTA, FQGNSA. V trimming: 5 bases; J trimming: 0 bases; junction bases outside the gene matches: 6. The CDR3 contains 15 residues. CDR3 sequence (DNA): TGTGCCAGCAGCAGAGCGGGACAGTTGAACACTGAAGCTTTCTTT. The encoded protein is CASSRAGQLNTEAFF.